This TCR beta chain comes out of a study of CD8 T cells in ankylosing spondylitis. Findings and caveats of the study: Prior work had noted some motif variants in reactive arthritis blood and synovial fluid. Disease-linked clones reportedly showed significant enrichment in matched ankylosing spondylitis synovial fluid. Disease-associated clonotypes exhibited CD8+ identity and were relatively infrequent in peripheral blood. Seemingly characteristic of ankylosing spondylitis blood was a TCR beta motif consisting of 7 or 8 highly homologous variants.

CDR1 is SQVTM and CDR2 is ANQGSEA in the germline V gene. Trimming pared 7 bases from V and 1 base from J, leaving 16 bases between. The CDR3 runs to 14 residues. TCRdb reprocessed the 5' RACE reads with MiXCR, giving one entry per CDR3 protein. The sample shows some 250,000 distinct CDR3 sequences, 20% to 30% of them seen only once. On this clonotype: Its target is not known.

Sequenced sample: blood, either unsorted or a sorted T cell fraction (not recorded which). The TCR originated in a male donor with ankylosing spondylitis or in good health (not recorded which). The chain combines TRBV29-1 with TRBJ1-2; a weak D match, TRBD1 (5 bases). In DNA form, the CDR3 reads TGCAGCGCTTTCGATCCGGGGGTTAACTATGGCTACACCTTC. Protein: CSAFDPGVNYGYTF.